Listed here are 2 T cell receptor beta chains from one sample, sequenced in a study of blood T cells in healthy people across ages. It was with a sample-barcoded 5' primer and a J-beta primer mix that a second PCR of roughly 7 to 12 cycles was run. In TCRdb, the 5' RACE reads were re-called with MiXCR into one record per CDR3 protein. This table has some 1.4 million distinct CDR3 sequences, roughly 40% appearing once. Sequences were obtained from blood. The receptors derive from a woman aged 18-35 years in good health.

J is TRBJ1-1 and V is TRBV7-2, with a tentative D call TRBD1 (5 bases). The CDR3 length is 15 residues. Trimming removed 2 bases from V and 3 bases from J, with 13 bases in between. The germline V gene has CDR1 SGHTA and CDR2 FQGNSA. The CDR3 loop is CASSLTGAVDTEAFF. The CDR3 nucleotides are TGTGCCAGCAGCTTAACCGGGGCGGTCGACACTGAAGCTTTCTTT. The complete variable domain, with remaining parts taken from reference TRBV7-2 and TRBJ1-1, reads GAGVSQSPSNKVTEKGKDVELRCDPISGHTALYWYRQSLGQGLEFLIYFQGNSAPDKSGLPSDRFSAERTGGSVSTLTIQRTQQEDSAVYLCASSLTGAVDTEAFFGQGTRLTVV.

This clonotype turned up a few times. The V and J genes are TRBV2 and TRBJ2-7; D gene ambiguous. Per germline, CDR1 SNHLY and CDR2 FYNNEI. The V end was cut by 1 base, the J end by 4 bases, with 8 bases between. The length of the CDR3 is 13 residues. The DNA for the CDR3 is TGTGCCAGCAGTGAAGTGCCTATGTACGAGCAGTACTTC. Translation: CASSEVPMYEQYF. The full variable domain, in which reference TRBV2 and TRBJ2-7 provide the parts outside the CDR3, is EPEVTQTPSHQVTQMGQEVILRCVPISNHLYFYWYRQILGQKVEFLVSFYNNEISEKSEIFDDQFSVERPDGSNFTLKIRSTKLEDSAMYFCASSEVPMYEQYFGPGTRLTVT.